These 9 T cell receptor beta chains originate from one sample sequenced in a study of CD8+ T cells in alopecia areata. RNA extraction and reverse transcription yielded cDNA as sequencing template. The table came from immunoSEQ multiplex PCR; TCRdb's copy has only in-frame clones and leaves some out. The sample contains about 140,000 clones, 85% to 90% of which appear only once. Treatment denoted: oral pan-JAK inhibitor, 5-10 mg twice daily. Sequences were derived from CD8+ T cells sorted from blood, sampled at week 4, from a patient treated with tofacitinib. These receptors came from a human donor with alopecia areata.

The gene calls are TRBV6-1 and TRBJ2-7; 8 nucleotides line up with TRBD1. The junction had 4 bases not matched to a gene; V was cut back by 3 bases and J by 0 bases. Germline CDR1 and CDR2: MNHNS and SASEGT. The CDR3 sequence is 15 residues long. This CDR3 reads CASSDFTGGSYEQYF. DNA of the CDR3: TGTGCCAGCAGTGACTTTACAGGGGGCTCCTACGAGCAGTACTTC.

This rearrangement joins TRBV29-1 to TRBJ2-7, with D maybe TRBD1 (5 bases). CDR3 length: 12 residues. V lost 6 bases and J 7 bases, leaving 16 bases between the germline ends. The germline V gene encodes CDR1 SQVTM and CDR2 ANQGSEA. CDR3 nucleotide sequence: TGCAGCGTGGCTCAGGGAATTGGGGAGCAGTACTTC. Translating it yields CSVAQGIGEQYF.

The chain combines TRBV29-1 with TRBJ1-1; D not certain. With 2 bases removed from V and 4 bases from J, the gap between germline ends came to 8 bases. The CDR3 contains 12 residues. Germline values: CDR1 SQVTM, CDR2 ANQGSEA. This CDR3 is CSVETGGTEAFF. DNA of the CDR3: TGCAGCGTTGAAACGGGAGGCACTGAAGCTTTCTTT.

This clone was seen more than once but under ten times. The CDR3 protein is CASSYTGSQYEQYF. CDR3 DNA: TGTGCCAGCAGTTACACGGGGTCTCAATACGAGCAGTACTTC. The V and J genes are TRBV6-6 and TRBJ2-7, with D possibly matching TRBD2 (5 bases). This CDR3 contains 14 residues. Germline V gene sequence: CDR1 MNHNY, CDR2 SVGAGI (reference sequence). With 2 bases removed from V and 4 bases from J, the gap between germline ends came to 12 bases.

The chain has TRBV6-5 and TRBJ1-1; D not resolved. With 2 bases removed from V and 2 bases from J, the gap between germline ends came to 15 bases. Per germline, CDR1 MNHEY and CDR2 SVGAGI. The CDR3 consists of 16 residues. The CDR3 nucleotides are TGTGCCAGCAGTTACAACCCGGATGGGGTCAACACTGAAGCTTTCTTT. This translates into CASSYNPDGVNTEAFF.

The gene calls are TRBV9 and TRBJ2-3; 7 bases are a match to TRBD2. With V trimmed by 6 bases and J by 4 bases, 8 bases remained unmatched. The germline V gene encodes CDR1 SGDLS and CDR2 YYNGEE. The CDR3 runs to 14 residues. CDR3 DNA sequence: TGTGCCAGCACCCTCGGGGGGAGTTCAGATACGCAGTATTTT. Protein: CASTLGGSSDTQYF. Using reference TRBV9 and TRBJ2-3 for the parts outside the CDR3, the full variable domain is DSGVTQTPKHLITATGQRVTLRCSPRSGDLSVYWYQQSLDQGLQFLIQYYNGEERAKGNILERFSAQQFPDLHSELNLSSLELGDSALYFCASTLGGSSDTQYFGPGTRLTVL.

The chain recombines TRBV20-1 with TRBJ2-4; a weak D match, TRBD2 (5 bases). CDR1 is DFQATT and CDR2 is SNEGSKA in the germline V gene (reference sequence). This CDR3 region has 11 residues. V was pared by 6 bases and J by 9 bases, with 12 bases between. The CDR3 protein is CSAPRGPIQYF. DNA for the CDR3: TGCAGTGCCCCACGGGGTCCCATTCAGTACTTC.

The chain couples TRBV7-8 to TRBJ2-7; TRBD2 matches at 14 bases. Germline CDR1 and CDR2: SGHVS and FQNEAQ. V was clipped by 2 bases and J by 0 bases; unmatched bases: 12. The CDR3 has 20 residues. As DNA, the CDR3 is TGTGCCAGCAGCTTACCCGGACTAGCGGGAGGCCGGAGCTCCTCCTACGAGCAGTACTTC. Translation gives CASSLPGLAGGRSSSYEQYF.

Here the CDR3 reads CASSVSGRLYEQYF. The CDR3 DNA reads as TGTGCCAGCAGCGTTAGCGGGAGACTCTACGAGCAGTACTTC. This chain connects TRBV7-9 to TRBJ2-7; 9 bases are shared with TRBD2. The CDR3 loop spans 14 amino acids. Germline V lookup: CDR1 SEHNR, CDR2 FQNEAQ (reference sequence). Trimming cost V 5 bases and J 3 bases; bases outside gene matches: 5.